This T cell receptor beta chain was retrieved from a study of long-term antiretroviral therapy in people with HIV. Looking at the study overall: Some samples came about a decade before the 2015 immediate-ART recommendation, and these were the earliest.

It was version v3.0 of the immunoSEQ assay that was run at survey level. The target of sequencing was about 35,000-50,000 T-cell genomes per sample. Method: immunoSEQ multiplex PCR; TCRdb's copy keeps in-frame clones and lacks some. Of tens of thousands of clones listed, 70% to 90% are singletons. Per germline, CDR1 GTSNPN and CDR2 SVGIG (reference sequence). The CDR3 covers 13 residues. Trimming removed 2 bases at V and 4 bases at J, with 11 bases between. This TCR came from a man in his late teens or twenties with HIV. The sample was unsorted PBMCs, taken 0.8 years before starting antiretroviral therapy. This rearrangement joins TRBV30 to TRBJ1-2, with a weak D call TRBD1 (5 bases). CDR3 loop: CAWSLRQSYGYTF. The CDR3 DNA is TGTGCCTGGAGTCTGAGACAGAGCTATGGCTACACCTTC.